Listed below are T cell receptor beta chains from one sample, sequenced in a study of blood T cell repertoires in COVID-19. Some clones are missing from TCRdb's copy, which holds only in-frame ones; the method was immunoSEQ multiplex PCR. The sample has roughly 150,000 clones, approximately 85% seen once. The specimen sequenced was peripheral blood. These receptors all come from a woman over 75 with COVID-19, enrolled during active disease. Both conserved end residues are part of each CDR3. A D gene is named only where the DNA matches it firmly. The size field is filled for only some rows; it gives once, few, many or a size class.

v_gene,d_gene,abundance,j_gene,len,CDR3aa,CDR3nt
TRBV7-6,-,-,TRBJ1-1,16,CASSLAGGRGNTEAFF,TGTGCCAGCAGCTTAGCCGGAGGACGGGGTAACACTGAAGCTTTCTTT
TRBV5-1,TRBD1,-,TRBJ2-6,16,CASSLDRGLGANVLTF,TGCGCCAGCAGCCTTGACAGGGGGCTCGGGGCCAACGTCCTGACTTTC
TRBV10-3,TRBD1,-,TRBJ1-1,13,CAIRAGGYSEAFF,TGTGCCATCCGGGCAGGGGGTTACTCTGAAGCTTTCTTT
TRBV21-1,-,few,TRBJ2-2,18,CASSKLGPRLLNTGELFF,TGTGCCAGCAGCAAATTGGGCCCCCGACTACTGAACACCGGGGAGCTGTTTTTT
TRBV11-2,-,-,TRBJ2-7,15,CASSLGRGMTYEQYF,TGTGCCAGCAGCTTAGGCAGGGGAATGACCTACGAGCAGTACTTC
TRBV4-2,TRBD2,-,TRBJ2-7,15,CASSLGTSGVYEQYF,TGTGCCAGCAGCCTCGGGACTAGCGGGGTTTACGAGCAGTACTTC
TRBV28,TRBD2,-,TRBJ2-7,15,CASTPLGVAGVRQYF,TGTGCCAGCACCCCCCTTGGAGTAGCGGGAGTTAGGCAGTACTTC
TRBV6-5,-,few,TRBJ2-2,15,CASSYWRAYTGELFF,TGTGCCAGCAGTTACTGGAGGGCCTACACCGGGGAGCTGTTTTTT
TRBV28,-,-,TRBJ1-1,13,CASSFGRNTEAFF,TGTGCCAGCAGTTTCGGTAGGAACACTGAAGCTTTCTTT
TRBV4-2,TRBD1,-,TRBJ2-4,16,CASSSQGAGAKNIQYF,TGTGCCAGCAGCTCACAGGGGGCAGGGGCCAAAAACATTCAGTACTTC
TRBV28,-,-,TRBJ1-2,11,CASSGTYGYTF,TGTGCCAGCAGTGGGACTTATGGCTACACCTTC
TRBV19,TRBD2,once,TRBJ2-1,18,CASSITPSGGAPYNEQFF,TGTGCCAGTAGTATAACCCCTAGCGGGGGGGCCCCCTACAATGAGCAGTTCTTC
TRBV27,TRBD1,-,TRBJ1-1,12,CASSGQGFRAFF,TGTGCCAGCAGCGGACAGGGTTTTCGAGCTTTCTTT
TRBV7-8,TRBD1,-,TRBJ2-2,16,CASSPGTGGLAGELFF,TGTGCCAGCAGCCCCGGGACAGGGGGCCTCGCCGGGGAGCTGTTTTTT
TRBV28,-,-,TRBJ1-6,15,CASSFLQAENSPLHF,TGTGCCAGCAGTTTTCTACAGGCTGAGAATTCACCCCTCCACTTT
TRBV3-1/TRBV3-2,TRBD2,once,TRBJ2-5,16,CASSQGGAGGWETQYF,TGTGCCAGCAGCCAAGGGGGAGCGGGGGGATGGGAGACCCAGTACTTC
TRBV29-1,-,-,TRBJ2-7,16,CSVVEGGTSVHGEQYF,TGCAGCGTTGTCGAAGGGGGTACTAGCGTTCATGGGGAGCAGTACTTC
TRBV19,TRBD2,-,TRBJ2-1,18,CASSIDSPLAGGPGEQFF,TGTGCCAGTAGTATAGACTCCCCCCTAGCGGGGGGGCCGGGTGAGCAGTTCTTC
TRBV7-9,TRBD1,-,TRBJ1-3,14,CASSPWTGENTIYF,TGTGCCAGCAGCCCTTGGACAGGGGAAAACACCATATATTTT
TRBV5-1,-,-,TRBJ2-7,15,CASSLGPGEGYEQYF,TGCGCCAGCAGCTTGGGCCCAGGGGAAGGGTACGAGCAGTACTTC
TRBV18,-,once,TRBJ1-4,16,CASSPPTAQGFEKLFF,TGTGCCAGCTCACCACCGACAGCTCAAGGTTTTGAAAAACTGTTTTTT
TRBV9,-,-,TRBJ1-2,15,CASSASGQPSDGYTF,TGTGCCAGCAGCGCCTCTGGACAGCCCTCTGATGGCTACACCTTC
TRBV10-3,-,-,TRBJ2-3,11,CATEVGDTQYF,TGTGCCACCGAGGTTGGAGATACGCAGTATTTT
TRBV29-1,-,-,TRBJ2-3,14,CSLGDNPRADTQYF,TGCAGCCTGGGGGACAACCCACGGGCAGATACGCAGTATTTT
TRBV19,TRBD1,-,TRBJ1-5,15,CASRETGVSNQPQHF,TGTGCCAGTAGAGAAACAGGGGTAAGCAATCAGCCCCAGCATTTT
TRBV5-1,TRBD2,-,TRBJ2-7,15,CASSLAIGLANEQYF,TGCGCCAGCAGCTTGGCCATCGGACTAGCGAACGAGCAGTACTTC
TRBV27,-,-,TRBJ1-5,15,CASRASGTPNQPQHF,TGTGCCAGCAGAGCTTCCGGGACACCTAATCAGCCCCAGCATTTT
TRBV2,-,-,TRBJ1-1,13,CASGWGVRDEAFF,TGTGCCAGCGGTTGGGGGGTGCGGGATGAAGCTTTCTTT
TRBV19,-,-,TRBJ2-3,15,CASSTGLVSTDTQYF,TGTGCCAGTAGTACCGGACTGGTAAGCACAGATACGCAGTATTTT
TRBV15,-,-,TRBJ1-4,13,CATSRARSEKLFF,TGTGCCACCAGCAGAGCTAGGAGTGAAAAACTGTTTTTT
TRBV19,-,-,TRBJ2-3,13,CASSRQSTDTQYF,TGTGCCAGTAGTCGCCAGTCCACAGATACGCAGTATTTT
TRBV9,TRBD1,-,TRBJ2-1,15,CASSVGTGTYNEQFF,TGTGCCAGCAGCGTAGGGACAGGGACCTACAATGAGCAGTTCTTC
TRBV9,TRBD2,-,TRBJ2-7,15,CASSPLSGSVGEQYF,TGTGCCAGCAGCCCTCTTAGCGGGAGTGTAGGCGAGCAGTACTTC
TRBV5-6,TRBD2,-,TRBJ2-7,14,CASSSLAGRYEQYF,TGTGCCAGCAGCTCCCTAGCGGGGAGGTACGAGCAGTACTTC
TRBV5-1,TRBD1,-,TRBJ1-4,14,CASSMDRVGEKLFF,TGCGCCAGCAGCATGGACAGGGTCGGGGAAAAACTGTTTTTT
TRBV18,TRBD1,-,TRBJ2-7,15,CASSPDRDSAYEQYF,TGTGCCAGCTCACCGGACCGGGACAGCGCCTACGAGCAGTACTTC
TRBV2,-,-,TRBJ2-5,11,CASTVREAQYF,TGTGCCAGCACTGTGAGAGAGGCCCAGTACTTC
TRBV9,-,-,TRBJ2-1,14,CASSVVGIGDEQFF,TGTGCCAGCAGCGTAGTAGGTATCGGGGATGAGCAGTTCTTC
TRBV12-3/TRBV12-4,-,-,TRBJ2-7,11,CASSPLYEQYF,TGTGCCAGCAGTCCTCTCTACGAGCAGTACTTC
TRBV5-1,TRBD2,-,TRBJ2-5,15,CASSLARELRETQYF,TGCGCCAGCAGCTTGGCGCGGGAGTTGCGGGAGACCCAGTACTTC